Below are 20 T cell receptor beta chains sequenced from a single sample in a study of blood T cell repertoires in COVID-19. Profiling relied on immunoSEQ multiplex PCR, and the TCRdb table lists in-frame clones only, not all of them. Found here are about 140,000 clones, roughly 80% of them singletons; the top ten hold 5.5% to 8%. The sample taken for sequencing was peripheral blood. All receptors come from a human donor in a cohort sampled during active COVID-19.

The chain couples TRBV5-1 to TRBJ1-1; D not resolved. Germline V gene data show CDR1 as SGHRS and CDR2 as YFSETQ. The CDR3 has 15 residues. Trimming stripped 1 base from V and 0 bases from J, with 10 bases between. The CDR3 region is CASSLSLHMNTEAFF. CDR3 sequence (DNA): TGCGCCAGCAGCTTGTCGTTGCACATGAACACTGAAGCTTTCTTT.

DNA for the CDR3: TGTGCCAGCAGCTTAGGCGTGGGACAGGTCTCCTACGAGCAGTACTTC. Residues: CASSLGVGQVSYEQYF. This chain uses TRBV7-9 with TRBJ2-7, with 8 bases identical to TRBD1. Germline-derived CDR1 and CDR2 are SEHNR and FQNEAQ (reference sequence). Trimming at V came to 1 base and at J to 0 bases, leaving 5 bases not matched to a gene. This CDR3 comprises 16 residues.

The chain links TRBV11-2 to TRBJ2-3; unclear D gene. CDR3 length equals 14 residues. V was clipped by 5 bases and J by 0 bases, with 9 bases between them. CDR1 is SGHAT and CDR2 is FQNNGV in the germline V gene. This chain's CDR3 is CASSPLASTDTQYF. CDR3 coding DNA: TGTGCCAGCAGCCCTCTGGCAAGCACAGATACGCAGTATTTT.

The gene calls are TRBV5-4 and TRBJ2-3, with 11 nucleotides matching TRBD2. CDR3 length: 16 residues. CDR1 and CDR2 from the germline V gene are SGHNT and YYREEE (reference sequence). Trimming cost V 4 bases and J 2 bases; bases outside gene matches: 6. In DNA form, the CDR3 reads TGTGCCAGCAGCGGCTCTAGCGGGGGGACCACAGATACGCAGTATTTT. Translating it yields CASSGSSGGTTDTQYF. The full variable domain, completed using reference TRBV5-4 and TRBJ2-3, is ETGVTQSPTHLIKTRGQQVTLRCSSQSGHNTVSWYQQALGQGPQFIFQYYREEENGRGNFPPRFSGLQFPNYSSELNVNALELDDSALYLCASSGSSGGTTDTQYFGPGTRLTVL.

This clone has more than one count but fewer than ten. The chain is built from TRBV19 and TRBJ1-5; 7 bases fit TRBD1. The V gene's germline CDR1 is LNHDA and CDR2 SQIVND (reference sequence). The CDR3 covers 15 residues. The V gene end was trimmed by 8 bases and the J gene end by 5 bases; junction bases not matched to a gene: 12. In DNA form, the CDR3 reads TGTGCCAGTCGAACACAGGGGAATAGGTATCAGCCCCAGCATTTT. This translates into CASRTQGNRYQPQHF.

The rearrangement uses TRBV7-9 and TRBJ2-7, with 7 positions matching TRBD2. The germline V gene has CDR1 SEHNR and CDR2 FQNEAQ (reference sequence). The CDR3 totals 13 residues. With V trimmed by 8 bases and J by 2 bases, 6 bases remained unmatched. The CDR3 nucleotides read TGTGCCAGCGGGGGGGGGAGAGCCTACGAGCAGTACTTC. Translating it yields CASGGGRAYEQYF.

V is TRBV27 and J is TRBJ2-6, with 10 bases fitting TRBD1. This CDR3 has 17 amino acids. Germline V gene sequence: CDR1 MNHEY, CDR2 SMNVEV (reference sequence). Trimming took 8 bases from V and 1 from J; bases not matched to a gene: 8. CDR3 nucleotides: TGTGCCAGCGCCACGGGACAGGGGAGATCTGGGGCCAACGTCCTGACTTTC. This gives the protein CASATGQGRSGANVLTF.

V gene TRBV10-3 combines with J gene TRBJ2-5; D is undetermined. V was clipped by 6 bases and J by 3 bases, with 5 bases between them. The CDR3 contains 11 residues. CDR1 and CDR2 from the germline V gene are ENHRY and SYGVKD. The CDR3: CAIRAEETQYF. The CDR3 DNA reads as TGTGCCATCAGGGCAGAAGAGACCCAGTACTTC.

The CDR3 region is CAISEEAYEQYF. CDR3 in DNA: TGTGCCATCAGTGAAGAGGCCTACGAGCAGTACTTC. This rearrangement joins TRBV10-3 to TRBJ2-7; unclear D gene. V was cut by 3 bases and J by 2 bases, with 5 bases left in between. CDR1 and CDR2 from the germline V gene are ENHRY and SYGVKD. The CDR3 runs to 12 residues.

This clone was observed a few times. V usage is TRBV23-1 and J usage is TRBJ1-6, with no clear D. Being an ORF, TRBV23-1 has a function that is uncertain. The CDR3 sequence is 22 residues long. V was trimmed by 0 bases and J by 0 bases, leaving 24 bases between them. CDR3 sequence: CASSQSVVRRTDRSSYNSPLHF. The CDR3, as DNA: TGCGCCAGCAGTCAATCAGTAGTGAGGCGCACGGATAGAAGCTCCTATAATTCACCCCTCCACTTT.

The chain couples TRBV14 to TRBJ1-1; 7 nucleotides match TRBD1. CDR1 is SGHDN, CDR2 FVKESK, per germline. V trimming: 5 bases; J trimming: 5 bases; junction bases outside the gene matches: 5. The CDR3 sequence is 13 residues long. The CDR3 spells CASSSRQGTEAFF. Here the CDR3 DNA reads TGTGCCAGCAGCTCTCGACAGGGAACTGAAGCTTTCTTT. The variable domain in full, with the rest retrieved from reference TRBV14 and TRBJ1-1, is EAGVTQFPSHSVIEKGQTVTLRCDPISGHDNLYWYRRVMGKEIKFLLHFVKESKQDESGMPNNRFLAERTGGTYSTLKVQPAELEDSGVYFCASSSRQGTEAFFGQGTRLTVV.

Comment on this clone: The same CDR3 is also encoded by other DNA sequences in this sample. This chain uses TRBV7-2 with TRBJ1-3; D call uncertain. This CDR3 comprises 14 residues. Germline V gene sequence: CDR1 SGHTA, CDR2 FQGNSA. Between the trimmed V and J ends, which lost 1 base and 1 base, there was a span of 5 bases. In nucleotides, the CDR3 is TGTGCCAGCAGCTTAGGAGGTTCTGGAAACACCATATATTTT. Amino acid sequence: CASSLGGSGNTIYF.

This chain connects TRBV5-1 to TRBJ2-3, with 10 positions matching TRBD1. This CDR3 region has 15 residues. Per germline, CDR1 SGHRS and CDR2 YFSETQ. V was clipped by 5 bases and J by 3 bases; unmatched bases: 6. The CDR3 DNA is TGCGCCAGCAGAATAAGACAGGGGGCAACAGATACGCAGTATTTT. It specifies CASRIRQGATDTQYF.

This clone occurred many times. The chain combines TRBV6-5 with TRBJ1-1; possible D gene TRBD1, 6 bases. Germline lookup yields CDR1 MNHEY and CDR2 SVGAGI. V was pared by 6 bases and J by 1 base, with 15 bases between. The CDR3 spans 15 residues. The CDR3 region has the DNA TGTGCCAGCAGACTACAGGGTTCAGGGAACACTGAAGCTTTCTTT. It translates to CASRLQGSGNTEAFF.

The chain combines TRBV30 with TRBJ2-5, with D unclear. The germline V gene encodes CDR1 GTSNPN and CDR2 SVGIG (reference sequence). The V end lost 0 bases, the J end lost 7 bases, and 6 bases lay between the germline ends. The CDR3 spans 11 residues. The CDR3 DNA follows: TGTGCCTGGAGTGTAATAGTGACCCAGTACTTC. Amino acids: CAWSVIVTQYF.

V usage is TRBV6-5 and J usage is TRBJ2-4; unclear D gene. Trimming stripped 7 bases from V and 0 bases from J, with 10 bases between. The germline gives CDR1 MNHEY, CDR2 SVGAGI. The CDR3 covers 14 residues. In DNA, the CDR3 is TGTGCCAGCACAGATGTGCTAGCCAAAAACATTCAGTACTTC. Its translation: CASTDVLAKNIQYF.

The chain recombines TRBV15 with TRBJ2-7; 7 nucleotides match TRBD2. The CDR3 has 15 amino acids. Unmatched junction bases numbered 8, after V lost 3 bases and J lost 3 bases. CDR1 and CDR2 (germline): LNHNV, YYDKDF (reference sequence). DNA of the CDR3: TGTGCCACCAGCAGTGATCCGGGACTACTCTACGAGCAGTACTTC. Its translation: CATSSDPGLLYEQYF. Full variable domain (rest looked up from reference TRBV15 and TRBJ2-7): DAMVIQNPRYQVTQFGKPVTLSCSQTLNHNVMYWYQQKSSQAPKLLFHYYDKDFNNEADTPDNFQSRRPNTSFCFLDIRSPGLGDTAMYLCATSSDPGLLYEQYFGPGTRLTVT.

The genes are TRBV4-2 and TRBJ1-2; 7 nucleotides line up with TRBD1. The ends lost 0 bases at V and 6 bases at J; junction bases unmatched: 4. There are 14 residues in the CDR3. Germline V lookup: CDR1 LGHNA, CDR2 YNFKEQ. This CDR3 reads CASSQDKTGHGYTF. The CDR3 DNA follows: TGTGCCAGCAGCCAAGATAAGACAGGGCATGGCTACACCTTC.

The chain joins TRBV16 to TRBJ2-1; 14 bases match TRBD2. V lost 5 bases and J lost 5; bases outside the gene matches: 2. The CDR3 runs 15 residues. In germline, CDR1 is KGHSY, CDR2 FQNENV. The CDR3 DNA follows: TGTGCCAGCAGCAGACTAGCGGGGGGGCACAATGAGCAGTTCTTC. This sequence encodes CASSRLAGGHNEQFF.

The chain has TRBV4-1 and TRBJ2-7, with D possibly TRBD2 on 6 matching bases. Germline V CDR1 and CDR2: MGHRA, YSYEKL. The CDR3 extends over 16 amino acids. The ends were cut back, 1 base at V and 4 bases at J, with 17 bases in the middle. CDR3 in DNA: TGCGCCAGCAGCCAAGCCGGGGGAGTCGGTCCTTACGAGCAGTACTTC. This gives the protein CASSQAGGVGPYEQYF.